The clone carrying this T cell receptor (beta chain) was seen more than once but under ten times. Its antigen is undetermined. The data derive from a study of beta chain features in type 1 diabetes. General observations from the study: TCRB repertoires of naive, central memory and Treg cells appeared more similar among patients than among healthy donors. VDJ junctions in type 1 diabetes patients carried more deletions and fewer insertions.

V dropped 3 bases and J dropped 6; count of bases not matched to a gene: 4. This CDR3 region has 15 residues. Per germline, CDR1 WSHSY and CDR2 SAAADI. Expressed TCRB transcripts were sequenced after all isolated RNA was converted to cDNA. Sequencing used immunoSEQ multiplex PCR; TCRdb keeps in-frame clones, though not all of them. Among around 310,000 clones listed, 8% to 13% were seen once. A single heparinised draw of approximately 110 mL on average was taken per donor. The chain carries TRBV10-2 and TRBJ2-1, with TRBD2 matching over 11 bases. The clonotype was recovered from a woman aged 30 to 39 in good health. Sequencing was performed on naive CD4+ T cells from blood. The CDR3 loop reads CASSDASGRTNEQFF. The CDR3, as DNA: TGCGCCAGCAGTGATGCTAGCGGGAGGACCAATGAGCAGTTCTTC.